The rows below give T cell receptor beta chains drawn from one sample of a study of graft-versus-host responses after intestinal transplantation. Method: immunoSEQ multiplex PCR; TCRdb's copy keeps in-frame clones and lacks some. The sample records roughly 29,000 clones, more than 85% being singletons. Specimen: PBMCs, collected 66 days after intestinal transplant. The receptor source for this set is a human patient who received an intestinal transplant, so some T cells may come from the graft donor. CDR3s leave out the opening cysteine and the closing phenylalanine or tryptophan.

CDR3aa	j_gene	v_gene
ASSIQGLDQPQH	TRBJ1-5	TRBV19
ASSTGPANEKLF	TRBJ1-4	TRBV7-6
ASSLVPSGQETQY	TRBJ2-5	TRBV7-2
ASSTSTAAASANYGYT	TRBJ1-2	TRBV19
ASSVAASGRHGSSYEQY	TRBJ2-7	TRBV9
ASSLIRGEGSYNEQF	TRBJ2-1	TRBV7-3
ASSQDVSTDTQY	TRBJ2-3	TRBV4-3
SVEVAGVRTGELF	TRBJ2-2	TRBV29-1
ASSGTGSVGYT	TRBJ1-2	TRBV28
SVEDQGAEAF	TRBJ1-1	TRBV29-1